This T cell receptor (beta chain) came from a study of shared clonotypes between healthy human individuals. Repertoires were generated with immunoSEQ multiplex PCR, while TCRdb's copy carries only in-frame clones and drops some. The table has 2.5 million or so clones, approximately 90% seen once; the top ten hold roughly 0.13%. On this clone itself: Its antigen remains unidentified.

The donor population consisted of healthy HIV-negative adults with no recent acute infections or vaccinations. Within Nashville, Tennessee resided all donors, each a Caucasian adult. Study outcomes and limitations: The study sampled only blood, and tissue repertoires likely differ. Four donors had about 5% of their naive CD4 clonotypes in common.

The TCR comes from a man between 18 and 35 years old in good health. Sequencing was carried out using naive CD4+ T cells sorted from blood. Subset denoted: CD45RA+ positively selected.

CDR3 amino acids: CASSEEGAVAYNEQFF. CDR3 nucleotides: TGTGCCAGCAGTGAGGAGGGGGCGGTTGCTTACAATGAGCAGTTCTTC. The J gene is TRBJ2-1, the V gene TRBV2; a weak D match, TRBD1 (7 bases). Germline-derived CDR1 and CDR2 are SNHLY and FYNNEI. This CDR3 comprises 16 residues. Trimming removed 3 bases from V and 4 bases from J, with 16 bases in between.